The clone carrying this T cell receptor (beta chain) was detected once. Its antigen is undetermined. The method was immunoSEQ multiplex PCR; TCRdb's version includes in-frame clones alone and lacks a portion of them. The sample yields 10,000 to 15,000 clones, about 60% seen once. The sample belongs to a study of T cells in tumors after PD-1 blockade. Study overall: Some patients also took daily vismodegib 150 mg during anti-PD-1 treatment. Tumor samples averaged about 28,000 templates (range about 554-100,000) and thousands of unique clonotypes.

Whole-study findings and limits: Clonal replacement, not reinvigoration, is suggested for expanded exhausted CD8+ clones after therapy.

The specimen was tumor tissue, collected before anti-PD-1 treatment. The receptor comes from a human donor with cutaneous squamous cell carcinoma.

The CDR3 sequence is CASSFVGGARVDHEQYF. The CDR3 DNA sequence: TGTGCCAGCAGTTTCGTCGGGGGGGCCAGGGTGGACCACGAGCAGTACTTC. The chain has TRBV6-2 or TRBV6-3 and TRBJ2-7; 8 bases map to TRBD2. The CDR3 totals 17 residues. Per the germline V gene, CDR1 is MNHEY and CDR2 is SVGEGT. Trimming cost V 4 bases and J 5 bases; bases outside gene matches: 16.